Below are 32 T cell receptor beta chains sequenced from a single sample in a study of blood T cell repertoires in COVID-19. Using immunoSEQ multiplex PCR, the repertoire was profiled, and TCRdb retains in-frame clones only, with some absent. The sample has about 290,000 clones, around 81% seen once; the top ten hold around 3.7%. Sequencing input: peripheral blood. These TCRs come from a woman between 50 and 59 years old with active or convalescent COVID-19.

A few counts support this clone. V usage is TRBV7-2 and J usage is TRBJ2-2; TRBD1 might be the D (5 bases). CDR1 and CDR2 (germline): SGHTA, FQGNSA. The CDR3 loop spans 16 amino acids. V was clipped by 5 bases and J by 6 bases, with 19 bases between them. The CDR3 DNA sequence: TGTGCCAGCAGCCCCCGGCGAGTGGACAACGCCGGGGAGCTGTTTTTT. It encodes CASSPRRVDNAGELFF.

The rearrangement links TRBV7-9 to TRBJ1-2, with 8 nucleotides matching TRBD1. Trimming took 6 bases from V and 2 from J; bases not matched to a gene: 5. The CDR3 loop spans 14 amino acids. Per the germline V gene, CDR1 is SEHNR and CDR2 is FQNEAQ (reference sequence). The CDR3 is CASSKGQVNYGYTF. The CDR3 bases are TGTGCCAGCAGTAAGGGACAGGTGAACTATGGCTACACCTTC.

V is TRBV19 and J is TRBJ2-5; D remains ambiguous. CDR1 LNHDA and CDR2 SQIVND come from the germline V gene (reference sequence). The CDR3 runs 13 residues. The V gene lost 1 base and the J gene lost 5 bases, with 8 bases spanning the gap. CDR3 amino acids: CASSIVAQETQYF. CDR3 coding DNA: TGTGCCAGTAGTATAGTTGCTCAGGAGACCCAGTACTTC.

The chain has TRBV2 and TRBJ2-3; the D is unclear. Trimming took off 4 bases at V and 4 bases at J, with 6 bases between the two ends. This CDR3 has 12 residues. CDR1 and CDR2 from the germline V gene are SNHLY and FYNNEI. The CDR3 is CASSGLADTQYF. The CDR3 coding sequence is TGTGCCAGCAGTGGGTTAGCAGATACGCAGTATTTT.

The rearrangement uses TRBV10-3 and TRBJ1-1; TRBD1 might be the D (5 bases). The V gene's germline CDR1 is ENHRY and CDR2 SYGVKD. This CDR3 has 14 residues. Trimming cost V 6 bases and J 3 bases, with 14 bases left between them. In DNA form, the CDR3 reads TGTGCCATCAGCCCGCGGGGGGGGGACACTGAAGCTTTCTTT. Encoded protein: CAISPRGGDTEAFF.

The rearrangement links TRBV19 to TRBJ1-2; 9 nucleotides agree with TRBD1. Germline V CDR1 and CDR2: LNHDA, SQIVND (reference sequence). The CDR3 spans 13 residues. The V gene end was trimmed by 5 bases and the J gene end by 5 bases; junction bases not matched to a gene: 3. The CDR3 nucleotides read TGTGCCAGTAGTTGGACAGGGGAGTATGGCTACACCTTC. Translated: CASSWTGEYGYTF.

The genes are TRBV11-2 and TRBJ2-5; 10 bases map to TRBD2. This CDR3 is 15 amino acids long. In germline, CDR1 is SGHAT, CDR2 FQNNGV. J lost 4 bases, V lost 3 bases, and 5 bases had no gene match. The CDR3 reads CASSLGGTSVETQYF. Here the CDR3 DNA reads TGTGCCAGCAGCTTGGGCGGGACTAGCGTAGAGACCCAGTACTTC.

The chain is built from TRBV18 and TRBJ2-1, with 8 positions matching TRBD1. This CDR3 is built from 20 residues. Germline values: CDR1 KGHSH, CDR2 LQKENI. The junction had 19 bases not matched to a gene; V was cut back by 3 bases and J by 3 bases. CDR3 sequence reads: CASSPGLRDRTRLNYNEQFF. Here the CDR3 DNA reads TGTGCCAGCTCACCGGGGTTGAGGGACAGGACGCGACTTAACTACAATGAGCAGTTCTTC.

The V gene is TRBV19, the J gene TRBJ2-7, with 10 bases aligning to TRBD2. This CDR3 region has 13 residues. After removal of 4 bases from V and 7 bases from J, the junction contained 4 bases not matched to a gene. In germline, CDR1 is LNHDA, CDR2 SQIVND (reference sequence). The DNA of the CDR3 is TGTGCCAGTAGTAAGGGACTAGCGACTGAGCAGTACTTC. The encoded protein is CASSKGLATEQYF. Full variable domain (remainder filled in from reference TRBV19 and TRBJ2-7): DGGITQSPKYLFRKEGQNVTLSCEQNLNHDAMYWYRQDPGQGLRLIYYSQIVNDFQKGDIAEGYSVSREKKESFPLTVTSAQKNPTAFYLCASSKGLATEQYFGPGTRLTVT.

On this clone: The same CDR3 arises from other DNA sequences in this sample as well. V and J are TRBV9 and TRBJ2-1; TRBD2 is a possible D gene (6 bases). The CDR3 is 15 amino acids. Germline V CDR1 and CDR2: SGDLS, YYNGEE. V was trimmed by 3 bases and J by 0 bases, leaving 10 bases between them. The CDR3 region has the DNA TGTGCCAGCAGCGCAAGACTAGACTCCTACAATGAGCAGTTCTTC. Translation gives CASSARLDSYNEQFF.

There are a few counts of this clone. The rearrangement uses TRBV10-1 and TRBJ2-1; 7 positions agree with TRBD1. CDR1 is WNHNN, CDR2 SYGVQD, per germline (reference sequence). Trimming at V came to 5 bases and at J to 3 bases, leaving 7 bases not matched to a gene. The CDR3 consists of 15 residues. In nucleotides, the CDR3 is TGCGCCAGCAGTCGGGACAGCGCGATCTACAATGAGCAGTTCTTC. This translates into CASSRDSAIYNEQFF.

This clone appeared a single time. The chain is built from TRBV4-1 and TRBJ2-4, with 13 bases matching TRBD2. Germline-derived CDR1 and CDR2 are MGHRA and YSYEKL. This CDR3 has 16 residues. The V segment lost 4 bases and the J segment 8 bases; nucleotides outside the gene matches: 8. The CDR3 here is CASSRAAGLAGDIQYF. CDR3 DNA: TGCGCCAGCAGCCGTGCCGCCGGACTAGCGGGAGACATTCAGTACTTC.

The chain combines TRBV28 with TRBJ2-7; D is undetermined. Trimming left V 3 bases short and J 3 bases short, with 9 bases between. Per germline, CDR1 MDHEN and CDR2 SYDVKM. CDR3 length equals 13 residues. The CDR3 DNA is TGTGCCAGCAGTTTCCCCGGAGTCTACGAGCAGTACTTC. It is translated as CASSFPGVYEQYF. Complete variable domain (other parts from reference TRBV28 and TRBJ2-7): DVKVTQSSRYLVKRTGEKVFLECVQDMDHENMFWYRQDPGLGLRLIYFSYDVKMKEKGDIPEGYSVSREKKERFSLILESASTNQTSMYLCASSFPGVYEQYFGPGTRLTVT.

The V call is TRBV28, the J call TRBJ2-5; perhaps TRBD1 as D (6 bases). This CDR3 is built from 13 residues. The ends were cut back, 4 bases at V and 4 bases at J, with 10 bases in the middle. Germline V lookup: CDR1 MDHEN, CDR2 SYDVKM. The CDR3 here is CASSSGQSETQYF. The CDR3 DNA is TGTGCCAGCAGTTCCGGACAGTCAGAGACCCAGTACTTC.

This clone was counted once. The chain employs TRBV5-8 and TRBJ2-1, with 11 bases matching TRBD2. CDR3 length: 15 amino acids. Germline CDR1 and CDR2: SGHTS and YDEGEE. V lost 4 bases to trimming and J lost 6 bases; unmatched junction nucleotides: 6. CDR3 DNA sequence: TGTGCCAGCAGCCAGGGGACTAGCGGATTCAATGAGCAGTTCTTC. It encodes CASSQGTSGFNEQFF.

The CDR3: CASSDRASGMAYEQYF. DNA for the CDR3: TGCGCCAGCAGCGACCGAGCTAGCGGGATGGCCTACGAGCAGTACTTC. The J gene is TRBJ2-7, the V gene TRBV5-1, with TRBD2 identical over 9 bases. Germline V gene lookup returns CDR1 SGHRS and CDR2 YFSETQ. The J segment lost 2 bases and the V segment lost 4 bases, leaving 10 bases of the junction unmatched. The CDR3 extends over 16 amino acids.

About this clone itself: Within the sample, other DNA sequences also encode this same CDR3. The chain has TRBV19 and TRBJ1-1, with a weak D call TRBD1 (5 bases). V was pared by 7 bases and J by 1 base, with 7 bases between. The CDR3 runs to 12 residues. Germline CDR1 is LNHDA and CDR2 is SQIVND (reference sequence). The CDR3 protein is CASKQGNTEAFF. CDR3 sequence (DNA): TGTGCCAGTAAGCAGGGGAACACTGAAGCTTTCTTT.

This rearrangement joins TRBV2 to TRBJ1-2, with 10 bases fitting TRBD1. The junction had 11 bases not matched to a gene; V was cut back by 5 bases and J by 8 bases. The CDR3 extends over 15 amino acids. The germline gives CDR1 SNHLY, CDR2 FYNNEI. CDR3 protein: CASSLYRDRGGGYTF. DNA for the CDR3: TGTGCCAGCAGTCTATACCGGGACAGGGGAGGGGGCTACACCTTC.

The gene calls are TRBV10-3 and TRBJ2-5, with 9 bases matching TRBD1. Germline V CDR1 and CDR2: ENHRY, SYGVKD. The junction had 0 bases not matched to a gene; V was cut back by 8 bases and J by 5 bases. CDR3 length equals 11 residues. DNA of the CDR3: TGTGCCATCGGGACAGGGGAGACCCAGTACTTC. This sequence encodes CAIGTGETQYF.

V is TRBV21-1 and J is TRBJ2-1; TRBD1, as called in the table, went unchecked against the DNA. TRBV21-1 is a pseudogene locus. There are 15 residues in the CDR3. DNA for the CDR3: TGTGCCAGCAGCCACGGGCAGGGGTCATCGGGTGAGCAGTTCTTC. It codes for CASSHGQGSSGEQFF.

V is TRBV6-9 and J is TRBJ2-7; TRBD2 might be the D (6 bases). Deletions cut 5 bases from V and 2 bases from J, with 10 bases between. This CDR3 region has 13 residues. Germline V CDR1 and CDR2: MNHGY, SVAAGI. The CDR3 spells CASSGRGPYEQYF. CDR3 sequence (DNA): TGTGCCAGCAGTGGGCGGGGTCCCTACGAGCAGTACTTC.

The chain uses TRBV27 and TRBJ1-1, with unresolved D. CDR3 length equals 14 residues. Germline lookup yields CDR1 MNHEY and CDR2 SMNVEV (reference sequence). The V and J ends lost 6 bases and 0 bases respectively, with 11 bases between them. The CDR3 sequence: CASRVRRMNTEAFF. The CDR3 DNA reads TGTGCCAGCAGGGTACGGAGGATGAACACTGAAGCTTTCTTT.

The chain couples TRBV5-5 to TRBJ1-1; 9 nucleotides match TRBD1. Germline V gives CDR1 SGHKS, CDR2 YYEKEE (reference sequence). V lost 3 bases and J lost 4; bases outside the gene matches: 4. The CDR3 totals 14 residues. The CDR3 DNA sequence: TGTGCCAGCAGCTCCCGGGACAGGGCCACTGAAGCTTTCTTT. Translating gives CASSSRDRATEAFF.

The rearrangement uses TRBV2 and TRBJ2-5; 7 bases agree with TRBD2. This CDR3 has 12 residues. CDR1 and CDR2 from the germline V gene are SNHLY and FYNNEI. Unmatched junction bases numbered 2, after V lost 6 bases and J lost 4 bases. The CDR3 bases are TGTGCCAGCAGGAGCGGGACAGAGACCCAGTACTTC. It encodes CASRSGTETQYF.

The rearrangement links TRBV2 to TRBJ2-1; D may be TRBD1 (5 bases). Per the germline V gene, CDR1 is SNHLY and CDR2 is FYNNEI. The CDR3 has 11 residues. Trimming left V 9 bases short and J 8 bases short, with 11 bases between. CDR3 sequence (DNA): TGTGCCAGAGGGGTGGACGATGAGCAGTTCTTC. Translation: CARGVDDEQFF.

V gene TRBV5-1 combines with J gene TRBJ2-3; 12 positions agree with TRBD1. The CDR3 runs to 16 residues. Germline CDR1 SGHRS, CDR2 YFSETQ. The J segment lost 3 bases and the V segment lost 4 bases, leaving 6 bases of the junction unmatched. The CDR3 region has the DNA TGCGCCAGCAGCCGATCGGGACAGGGGGCAACAGATACGCAGTATTTT. Its protein is CASSRSGQGATDTQYF. The whole variable domain, remainder taken from reference TRBV5-1 and TRBJ2-3, is KAGVTQTPRYLIKTRGQQVTLSCSPISGHRSVSWYQQTPGQGLQFLFEYFSETQRNKGNFPGRFSGRQFSNSRSEMNVSTLELGDSALYLCASSRSGQGATDTQYFGPGTRLTVL.

The chain couples TRBV6-6 to TRBJ1-5; D might be TRBD1 (5 bases). Germline V gene data show CDR1 as MNHNY and CDR2 as SVGAGI (reference sequence). This CDR3 spans 15 amino acids. The V end was cut by 5 bases, the J end by 4 bases, with 15 bases between. This CDR3 is CASSSFGGVNQPQHF. The CDR3 DNA reads as TGTGCCAGCAGTAGTTTTGGGGGGGTAAATCAGCCCCAGCATTTT.

The rearrangement uses TRBV25-1 and TRBJ1-2, with TRBD1 matching over 7 bases. Germline values: CDR1 MGHDK, CDR2 SYGVNS. The CDR3 is made up of 15 amino acids. The J segment lost 0 bases and the V segment lost 4 bases, leaving 5 bases of the junction unmatched. For the CDR3, the DNA is TGTGCCAGCAGTGTGGGACAGAACTCTAACTATGGCTACACCTTC. Amino acids: CASSVGQNSNYGYTF.

Concerning this clone itself: This sample also contains other DNA sequences that code for the same CDR3. The chain combines TRBV5-1 with TRBJ1-1; unclear D gene. The CDR3 has 14 amino acids. Looked up from germline, CDR1 is SGHRS and CDR2 is YFSETQ. Trimming pared 0 bases from V and 0 bases from J, leaving 6 bases between. Here the CDR3 DNA reads TGCGCCAGCAGCTTGGGCGGCATGAACACTGAAGCTTTCTTT. Its translation: CASSLGGMNTEAFF. Together with reference TRBV5-1 and TRBJ1-1, the CDR3 gives the full variable domain: KAGVTQTPRYLIKTRGQQVTLSCSPISGHRSVSWYQQTPGQGLQFLFEYFSETQRNKGNFPGRFSGRQFSNSRSEMNVSTLELGDSALYLCASSLGGMNTEAFFGQGTRLTVV.

The chain carries TRBV6-6 and TRBJ2-1; tentative D call: TRBD2 (5 bases). The V and J ends lost 5 bases and 0 bases respectively, with 5 bases between them. CDR1 and CDR2 from the germline V gene are MNHNY and SVGAGI (reference sequence). The CDR3 is made up of 13 amino acids. The CDR3 here is CASSGSSYNEQFF. DNA for the CDR3: TGTGCCAGCAGTGGGAGCTCCTACAATGAGCAGTTCTTC.

This sequence joins TRBV19 and TRBJ2-1; D call uncertain. The CDR3 is 11 residues long. V was clipped by 3 bases and J by 6 bases, with 3 bases between them. Germline loops: CDR1 LNHDA, CDR2 SQIVND (reference sequence). This chain's CDR3 is CASSIRNEQFF. The CDR3 nucleotides are TGTGCCAGTAGTATTCGCAATGAGCAGTTCTTC. The full variable domain, with the rest looked up from reference TRBV19 and TRBJ2-1, is DGGITQSPKYLFRKEGQNVTLSCEQNLNHDAMYWYRQDPGQGLRLIYYSQIVNDFQKGDIAEGYSVSREKKESFPLTVTSAQKNPTAFYLCASSIRNEQFFGPGTRLTVL.

The rearrangement links TRBV12-3 or TRBV12-4 to TRBJ2-5; perhaps TRBD1 as D (6 bases). This CDR3 comprises 13 residues. The ends were cut back, 6 bases at V and 4 bases at J, with 12 bases in the middle. CDR3 sequence: CASRPTGGETQYF. The DNA of the CDR3 is TGTGCCAGCAGGCCGACAGGAGGAGAGACCCAGTACTTC.